This entry lists 21 T cell receptor beta chains sequenced from one sample in a study of T cells after yellow fever vaccination. TCRdb ran MiXCR on the 5' RACE reads and lists one entry per CDR3 protein. The sample holds 300,000 to 450,000 distinct CDR3 sequences, roughly 6.1% seen once. The specimen was PBMCs, collected 5 days after the yellow fever booster vaccination. The receptors were gathered from a man in his thirties or forties who received the YFV17D yellow fever vaccine.

This clonotype turned up a few times. This chain joins TRBV12-3 or TRBV12-4 and TRBJ2-2; unclear D gene. CDR3 length equals 16 residues. The V end lost 10 bases, the J end lost 0 bases, and 18 bases lay between the germline ends. CDR3 in DNA: TGTGCCACCACCTACGCTCGGAACGCGAACACCGGGGAGCTGTTTTTT. It specifies CATTYARNANTGELFF.

This clonotype was picked up a small number of times. This chain connects TRBV7-9 to TRBJ1-2; 8 bases fit TRBD1. The germline gives CDR1 SEHNR, CDR2 FQNEAQ (reference sequence). This CDR3 has 14 residues. V dropped 3 bases and J dropped 2; count of bases not matched to a gene: 2. The CDR3 sequence: CASSFAGGNYGYTF. As DNA, the CDR3 is TGTGCCAGCAGCTTTGCAGGGGGCAACTATGGCTACACCTTC.

This chain joins TRBV29-1 and TRBJ2-3; 13 positions agree with TRBD2. The germline gives CDR1 SQVTM, CDR2 ANQGSEA. The length of the CDR3 is 15 residues. J was trimmed by 4 bases and V by 5 bases; bases with no gene match: 6. The CDR3 loop is CSVSGLAGAADTQYF. CDR3 coding DNA: TGCAGCGTTTCCGGACTAGCGGGAGCCGCAGATACGCAGTATTTT.

Many counts were recorded for this clonotype. The gene calls are TRBV24-1 and TRBJ2-5, with D perhaps matching TRBD2 (6 bases). The CDR3 is 15 amino acids. Per germline, CDR1 KGHDR and CDR2 SFDVKD. With 4 bases removed from V and 2 bases from J, the gap between germline ends came to 13 bases. The CDR3 bases are TGTGCCACCAGTGACCCGGGAGAGGCACAAGAGACCCAGTACTTC. Translated, it gives CATSDPGEAQETQYF.

The V gene is TRBV5-1, the J gene TRBJ1-2; D is possibly TRBD1 (5 bases). The germline V and J ends were trimmed by 3 bases and 2 bases, with 8 bases remaining between them. CDR3 length: 13 amino acids. Germline CDR1 reads SGHRS; CDR2 reads YFSETQ. The CDR3 DNA sequence: TGCGCCAGCAGCTCGGGGGTAAACTATGGCTACACCTTC. Amino acids: CASSSGVNYGYTF.

In this sample, this clonotype turned up many times. J is TRBJ2-1 and V is TRBV11-3, with unresolved D. Trimming left V 5 bases short and J 0 bases short, with 11 bases between. This CDR3 is built from 15 residues. Germline values: CDR1 SGHNT, CDR2 YENEEA. The CDR3 sequence: CASSPNPSSYNEQFF. The CDR3 coding sequence is TGTGCCAGCAGCCCAAACCCGAGCTCCTACAATGAGCAGTTCTTC.

This clonotype was seen at least ten times. This CDR3 is CASIAGPLAGVEQFF. CDR3 sequence (DNA): TGCGCCAGCATCGCGGGGCCACTAGCGGGAGTTGAGCAGTTCTTC. The genes are TRBV5-1 and TRBJ2-1; 11 bases map to TRBD2. The CDR3 is 15 residues long. Germline trimming cut 6 bases from V and 9 bases from J; bases unmatched to any gene: 11. CDR1 and CDR2 from the germline V gene are SGHRS and YFSETQ.

This clonotype was observed a few times. The CDR3 here is CASSQGEPITGWSYEQYF. The DNA of the CDR3 is TGTGCCAGCAGCCAAGGCGAACCTATAACGGGCTGGTCCTACGAGCAGTACTTC. The chain uses TRBV14 and TRBJ2-7; D is unclear. Germline loops: CDR1 SGHDN, CDR2 FVKESK. The V and J ends lost 1 base and 1 base respectively, with 20 bases between them. This CDR3 spans 18 amino acids. Full variable domain (remainder filled in from reference TRBV14 and TRBJ2-7): EAGVTQFPSHSVIEKGQTVTLRCDPISGHDNLYWYRRVMGKEIKFLLHFVKESKQDESGMPNNRFLAERTGGTYSTLKVQPAELEDSGVYFCASSQGEPITGWSYEQYFGPGTRLTVT.

The V call is TRBV20-1, the J call TRBJ2-1, with 12 bases identical to TRBD2. The V segment lost 5 bases and the J segment 6 bases; nucleotides outside the gene matches: 2. Germline V CDR1 and CDR2: DFQATT, SNEGSKA (reference sequence). CDR3 length: 13 amino acids. The CDR3 loop reads CSAPGLAGNEQFF. CDR3 DNA: TGCAGTGCTCCGGGACTAGCGGGCAATGAGCAGTTCTTC.

A few counts support this clonotype. The J gene is TRBJ2-7, the V gene TRBV7-6; 9 nucleotides line up with TRBD2. Germline V gene sequence: CDR1 SGHVS, CDR2 FNYEAQ. After removal of 5 bases from V and 2 bases from J, the junction contained 7 bases not matched to a gene. The CDR3 has 15 amino acids. CDR3 region: CASSPTSGSAYEQYF. Here the CDR3 DNA reads TGTGCCAGCAGCCCCACTAGCGGGTCAGCCTACGAGCAGTACTTC.

V gene TRBV6-2 or TRBV6-3 combines with J gene TRBJ2-7; D may be TRBD1 (6 bases). Germline V lookup: CDR1 MNHEY, CDR2 SVGEGT. With 6 bases removed from V and 0 bases from J, the gap between germline ends came to 12 bases. This CDR3 contains 14 residues. The CDR3 loop reads CASRGSRGSYEQYF. The CDR3 nucleotides read TGTGCCAGCAGGGGATCCAGGGGCTCCTACGAGCAGTACTTC.

This clonotype was found many times. In DNA form, the CDR3 reads TGTGCCTGGAGTAACACCAGGGCCACTGAAGCTTTCTTT. Amino acids: CAWSNTRATEAFF. V gene TRBV30 combines with J gene TRBJ1-1; TRBD1 is a possible D gene (5 bases). The CDR3 runs to 13 residues. V lost 2 bases to trimming and J lost 4 bases, with 11 bases between them. Per the germline V gene, CDR1 is GTSNPN and CDR2 is SVGIG (reference sequence).

The chain joins TRBV6-1 to TRBJ1-5; no clear D. V was pared by 7 bases and J by 7 bases, with 23 bases between. Germline V gene data show CDR1 as MNHNS and CDR2 as SASEGT. The CDR3 totals 16 residues. As DNA, the CDR3 is TGTGCCAGCACTCAAAGGATGTGGAGGGAGCGGCAGCCCCAGCATTTT. Its translation is CASTQRMWRERQPQHF.

The rearrangement uses TRBV11-2 and TRBJ2-1; 8 bases align to TRBD2. CDR1 is SGHAT and CDR2 is FQNNGV in the germline V gene. This CDR3 is 18 amino acids long. Germline trimming cut 1 base from V and 5 bases from J; bases unmatched to any gene: 13. The CDR3 coding sequence is TGTGCCAGCAGCTTAGGTCCGAGCGGGGGCCTAACGAACAATGAGCAGTTCTTC. Its translation is CASSLGPSGGLTNNEQFF.

The chain has TRBV23-1 and TRBJ2-3; D is perhaps TRBD1 (6 bases). TRBV23-1 is recorded as an ORF, its role being uncertain. Trimming stripped 2 bases from V and 5 bases from J, with 14 bases between. This CDR3 is built from 15 residues. The CDR3 protein is CASSQLQGTIDTQYF. The DNA for the CDR3 is TGCGCCAGCAGTCAACTACAGGGTACTATAGATACGCAGTATTTT.

This clonotype was found many times. The chain has TRBV9 and TRBJ2-1, with TRBD1 matching 9 bases. The germline V gene has CDR1 SGDLS and CDR2 YYNGEE. The CDR3 runs to 15 residues. The V gene end was trimmed by 0 bases and the J gene end by 10 bases; junction bases not matched to a gene: 8. The CDR3 region is CASSVEGQGIEEQFF. Here the CDR3 DNA reads TGTGCCAGCAGCGTAGAAGGACAGGGGATAGAGGAGCAGTTCTTC.

The table lists this clonotype with many counts. The rearrangement joins TRBV5-1 to TRBJ2-2; 9 bases fit TRBD1. CDR1 and CDR2 from the germline V gene are SGHRS and YFSETQ. This CDR3 is 15 amino acids long. Losses at the gene ends were 3 bases for V and 5 bases for J; bases not matched to a gene: 5. The CDR3 region is CASSSGTGRTGELFF. DNA of the CDR3: TGCGCCAGCAGCTCTGGGACAGGGAGGACCGGGGAGCTGTTTTTT. The variable domain in full, with the rest retrieved from reference TRBV5-1 and TRBJ2-2, is KAGVTQTPRYLIKTRGQQVTLSCSPISGHRSVSWYQQTPGQGLQFLFEYFSETQRNKGNFPGRFSGRQFSNSRSEMNVSTLELGDSALYLCASSSGTGRTGELFFGEGSRLTVL.

This clonotype was counted at least ten times. V is TRBV7-9 and J is TRBJ2-1; D might be TRBD1 (5 bases). Germline loops: CDR1 SEHNR, CDR2 FQNEAQ (reference sequence). The V gene lost 1 base and the J gene lost 7 bases, with 11 bases spanning the gap. This CDR3 spans 14 amino acids. CDR3 sequence (DNA): TGTGCCAGCAGCTTAGGGGGCGCGGTAAATGAGCAGTTCTTC. Its translation is CASSLGGAVNEQFF.

This clonotype was recorded many times. The chain is built from TRBV20-1 and TRBJ2-5; D is unresolved. CDR3 length: 11 residues. Germline V CDR1 and CDR2: DFQATT, SNEGSKA (reference sequence). Trimming pared 0 bases from V and 6 bases from J, leaving 5 bases between. The CDR3 DNA follows: TGCAGTGCTAGAGATCAAAAGACCCAGTACTTC. It translates to CSARDQKTQYF.

This clonotype was seen more than once but under ten times. This chain uses TRBV3-1 with TRBJ2-7; 13 nucleotides line up with TRBD2. The trim removed 4 bases at V and 5 bases at J, leaving 8 bases unmatched. The CDR3 has 16 amino acids. The V gene's germline CDR1 is LGHDT and CDR2 YNNKEL (reference sequence). The DNA for the CDR3 is TGTGCCAGCAGCCCCAGGACTAGCGGGAGTTCTCACGAGCAGTACTTC. Protein product: CASSPRTSGSSHEQYF.

Ten or more counts support this clonotype. The genes are TRBV5-1 and TRBJ2-3; tentatively, D is TRBD1 or TRBD2 (5 bases each). The CDR3 is 15 residues long. V lost 6 bases and J lost 4, with 18 bases in between. Germline CDR1 is SGHRS and CDR2 is YFSETQ. CDR3: CASTRGATVADTQYF. The CDR3 bases are TGCGCCAGCACCCGGGGCGCCACAGTGGCAGATACGCAGTATTTT. Drawing the rest from reference TRBV5-1 and TRBJ2-3, the complete variable domain is KAGVTQTPRYLIKTRGQQVTLSCSPISGHRSVSWYQQTPGQGLQFLFEYFSETQRNKGNFPGRFSGRQFSNSRSEMNVSTLELGDSALYLCASTRGATVADTQYFGPGTRLTVL.